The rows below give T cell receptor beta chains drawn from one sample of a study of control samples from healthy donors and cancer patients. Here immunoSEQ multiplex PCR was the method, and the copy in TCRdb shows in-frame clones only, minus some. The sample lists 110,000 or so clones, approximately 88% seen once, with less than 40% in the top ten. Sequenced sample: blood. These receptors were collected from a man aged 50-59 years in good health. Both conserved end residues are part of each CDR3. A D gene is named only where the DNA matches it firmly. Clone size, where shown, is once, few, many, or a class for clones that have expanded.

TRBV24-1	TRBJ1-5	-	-	TGTGCCACCAGTGACCAGGGTGGGAGCAATCAGCCCCAGCATTTT	CATSDQGGSNQPQHF
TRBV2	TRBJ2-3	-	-	TGTGCCAGCAGCCGGAGTAATACGCAGTATTTT	CASSRSNTQYF
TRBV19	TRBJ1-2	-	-	TGTGCCAGTAGTTTGGCCCCGTTATGGGGCTACACCTTC	CASSLAPLWGYTF
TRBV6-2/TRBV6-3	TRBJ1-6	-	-	TGTGCCAGCAGTTACTCCACACAGGGAAACTATAATTCACCCCTCCACTTT	CASSYSTQGNYNSPLHF
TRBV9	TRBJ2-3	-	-	TGTGCCAGCAGCGTATACGGGGCAGATACGCAGTATTTT	CASSVYGADTQYF
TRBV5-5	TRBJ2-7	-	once	TGTGCCTGCAGCTTGAGGGGGGCTGACTACGAGCAGTACTTC	CACSLRGADYEQYF
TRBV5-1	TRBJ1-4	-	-	TGCGCCAGCAGCTTGGATCGGGCTAATGAAAAACTGTTTTTT	CASSLDRANEKLFF
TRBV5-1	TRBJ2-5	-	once	TGCGCCAGCAGCCATCCAGGCTTCCAAGAGACCCAGTACTTC	CASSHPGFQETQYF
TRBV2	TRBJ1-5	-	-	TGTGCCAGCAGTGGTCCAGGGTATGGTCAGCCCCAGCATTTT	CASSGPGYGQPQHF
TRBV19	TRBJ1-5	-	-	TGTGCCAGTAGTTTGGACTCGGGGCCTGATAGCAATCAGCCCCAGCATTTT	CASSLDSGPDSNQPQHF
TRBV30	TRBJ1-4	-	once	TGTGCCTGGAGCGGACAGACTAATGAAAAACTGTTTTTT	CAWSGQTNEKLFF
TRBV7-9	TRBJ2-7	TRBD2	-	TGTGCCAGCAGCCCCGAGGGACTAGCGGGGGGTAAGATCTACGAGCAGTACTTC	CASSPEGLAGGKIYEQYF
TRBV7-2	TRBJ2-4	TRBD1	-	TGTGCCAGCAGCTTAGTGAGGGGACAGGGACACATTCAGTACTTC	CASSLVRGQGHIQYF
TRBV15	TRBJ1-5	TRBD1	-	TGTGCCACCAGAAGCCCGGGGACAGGTAACAATCAGCCCCAGCATTTT	CATRSPGTGNNQPQHF
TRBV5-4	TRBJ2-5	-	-	TGTGCCAGCAGCTCCACCTTGACAGGAGAGACCCAGTACTTC	CASSSTLTGETQYF
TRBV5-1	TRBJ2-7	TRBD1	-	TGCGCCAGCAGCGATGGGACAGCAGCCTACGAGCAGTACTTC	CASSDGTAAYEQYF